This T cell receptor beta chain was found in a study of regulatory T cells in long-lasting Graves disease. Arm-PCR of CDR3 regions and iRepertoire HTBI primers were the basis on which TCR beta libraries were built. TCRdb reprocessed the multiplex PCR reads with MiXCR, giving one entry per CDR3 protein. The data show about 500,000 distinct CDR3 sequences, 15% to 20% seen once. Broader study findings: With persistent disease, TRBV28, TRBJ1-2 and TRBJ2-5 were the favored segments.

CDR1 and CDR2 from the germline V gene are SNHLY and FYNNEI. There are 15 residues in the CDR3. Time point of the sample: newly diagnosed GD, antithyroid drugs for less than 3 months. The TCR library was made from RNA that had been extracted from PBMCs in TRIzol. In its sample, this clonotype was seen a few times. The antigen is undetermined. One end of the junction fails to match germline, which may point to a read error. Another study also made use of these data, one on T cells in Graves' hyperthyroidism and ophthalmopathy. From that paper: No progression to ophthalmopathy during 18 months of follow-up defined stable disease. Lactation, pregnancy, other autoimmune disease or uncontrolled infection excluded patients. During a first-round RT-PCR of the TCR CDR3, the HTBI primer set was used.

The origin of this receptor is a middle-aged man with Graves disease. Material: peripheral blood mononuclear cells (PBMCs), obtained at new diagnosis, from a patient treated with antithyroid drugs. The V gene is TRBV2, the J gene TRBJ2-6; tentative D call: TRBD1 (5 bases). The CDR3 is CASTQDSSGANVPTF. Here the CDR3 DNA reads TGTGCCAGCACCCAGGATTCCTCTGGGGCCAACGTCCCGACTTTC.